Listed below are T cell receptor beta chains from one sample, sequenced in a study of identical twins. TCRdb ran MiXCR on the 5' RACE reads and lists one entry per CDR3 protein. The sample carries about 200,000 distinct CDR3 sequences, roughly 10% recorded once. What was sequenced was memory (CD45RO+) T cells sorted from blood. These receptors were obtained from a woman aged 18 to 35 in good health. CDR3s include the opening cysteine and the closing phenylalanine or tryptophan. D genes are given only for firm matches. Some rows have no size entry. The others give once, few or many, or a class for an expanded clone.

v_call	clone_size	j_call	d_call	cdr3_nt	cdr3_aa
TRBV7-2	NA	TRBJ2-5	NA	TGTGCCAGCAGCTCAGTAGGCGGGGCGGGAGAGACCCAGTACTTC	CASSSVGGAGETQYF
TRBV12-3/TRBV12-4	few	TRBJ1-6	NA	TGTGCCTGCAGTTTAGCCCCACCGAGCTCCTATAATTCACCCCTCCACTTT	CACSLAPPSSYNSPLHF
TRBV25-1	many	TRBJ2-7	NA	TGTGCCAGCAGTGATGTACAGGGAGCCTACGAGCAGTACTTC	CASSDVQGAYEQYF
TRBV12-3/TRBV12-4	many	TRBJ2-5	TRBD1	TGTGCCAGCAGCCTAAACTCAGGGACAGGGCAGGAGACCCAGTACTTC	CASSLNSGTGQETQYF
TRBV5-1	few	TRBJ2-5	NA	TGCGCCAGCAGCTTGGTTGCGGGATTTCCCACCCAAGAGACCCAGTACTTC	CASSLVAGFPTQETQYF
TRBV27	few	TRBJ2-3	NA	TGTGCCAGCAGTTTCTCCGGGGGGACAGAGGTGCAGTATTTT	CASSFSGGTEVQYF
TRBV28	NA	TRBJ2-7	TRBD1	TGTGCCAGCAGTATCGGACAGGGAGGTTACGAGCAGTACTTC	CASSIGQGGYEQYF
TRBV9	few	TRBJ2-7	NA	TGTGCCAGCAGCGTAGCAGGTAGCGGTGCCTACGAGCAGTACTTC	CASSVAGSGAYEQYF
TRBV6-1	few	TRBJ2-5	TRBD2	TGTGCCAGCAGTCCAAAGCGGGGCTGGGGGGAGACCCAGTACTTC	CASSPKRGWGETQYF
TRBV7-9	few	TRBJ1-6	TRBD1	TGTGCCAGCAACCAGGGGGTTGCGAATTCACCCCTCCACTTT	CASNQGVANSPLHF
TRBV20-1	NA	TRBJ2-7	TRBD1	TGCAGTGCTAGAGATCCGGGACAGGCCTACGAGCTGTACTTC	CSARDPGQAYELYF
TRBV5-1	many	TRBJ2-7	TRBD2	TGCGCCAGCAGCTTAGCCCTGCGGGAGTTCTACGAGCAGTACTTC	CASSLALREFYEQYF
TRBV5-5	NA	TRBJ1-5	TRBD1	TGTGCCAGCAGCCCGACGACAGGGAATCAGCCCCAGCATTTT	CASSPTTGNQPQHF
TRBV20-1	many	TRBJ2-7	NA	TGCAGTGCTAGGCTGACAGGCAGCTCCTACGAGCAGTACTTC	CSARLTGSSYEQYF
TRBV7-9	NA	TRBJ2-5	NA	TGTGCCAGCAGCTTAGAAGGAGGGGTGGCGGAGACCCAGTACTTC	CASSLEGGVAETQYF
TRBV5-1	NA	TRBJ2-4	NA	TGCGCCAGCAGCCAAGGACGGGAGAAAAACATTCAGTACTTC	CASSQGREKNIQYF
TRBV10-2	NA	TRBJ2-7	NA	TGCGCCAGCAGTGAGTCTGAGGGTACCGAGCAGTACTTC	CASSESEGTEQYF
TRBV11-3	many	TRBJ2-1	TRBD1	TGTGCCAGCAGCTTCAGACAGGGGATATACAATGAGCAGTTCTTC	CASSFRQGIYNEQFF
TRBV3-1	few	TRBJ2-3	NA	TGTGCCAGCAGTCTCGACCCGAGGGATACGCAGTATTTT	CASSLDPRDTQYF
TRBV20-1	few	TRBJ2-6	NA	TGCAGTGCTACCCGGTCTGGGGCCAACGTCCTGACTTTC	CSATRSGANVLTF
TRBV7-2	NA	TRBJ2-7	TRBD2	TGTGCCAGCAGCAAGACTAGCGGCCCCTACGAGCAGTACTTC	CASSKTSGPYEQYF
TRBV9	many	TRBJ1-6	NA	TGTGCCAGCAGGGACGGGTATAATTCACCCCTCCACTTT	CASRDGYNSPLHF
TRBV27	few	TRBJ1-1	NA	TGTGCCAGCAGTTTTGGCCCCTCGTCAGGGCACACTGAAGCTTTCTTT	CASSFGPSSGHTEAFF
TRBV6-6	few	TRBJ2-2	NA	TGTGCCAGCAAGCAACCGTCTGGGGAGCTGTTTTTT	CASKQPSGELFF
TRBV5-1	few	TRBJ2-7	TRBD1	TGCGCCAGCAGCTTGGAGGGGGCCGTCGAGCAGTACTTC	CASSLEGAVEQYF
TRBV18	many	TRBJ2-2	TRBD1	TGTGCCAGCTCACCACTATCGGGACAGGGTTCCGGGGAGCTGTTTTTT	CASSPLSGQGSGELFF
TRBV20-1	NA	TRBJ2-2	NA	TGCAGTGCCACGCTCGGGGTTAAAGGGGAGCTGTTTTTT	CSATLGVKGELFF
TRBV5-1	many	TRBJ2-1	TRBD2	TGCGCCAGCAGCGACACTAGCGGGAGTACCTACAATGAGCAGTTCTTC	CASSDTSGSTYNEQFF
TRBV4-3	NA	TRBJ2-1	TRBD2	TGCGCCAGCAGCCGCTTAGCGGGAGGGGTTAGCGGTGAGCAGTTCTTC	CASSRLAGGVSGEQFF
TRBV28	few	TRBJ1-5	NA	TGTGCCAGCAGTTTACAGGGGTACGGGAATCAGCCCCAGCATTTT	CASSLQGYGNQPQHF
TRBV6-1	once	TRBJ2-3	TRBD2	TGTGCCAGCAGATCGATAGCGGGAGGCCGAGATTATACGCAGTATTTT	CASRSIAGGRDYTQYF
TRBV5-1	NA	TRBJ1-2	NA	TGCGCCAGCAGCCCCGACAGGACGGCGAGCTATGGCTACACCTTC	CASSPDRTASYGYTF
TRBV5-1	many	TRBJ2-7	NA	TGCGCCAGCAGCTTGGTTACTGGTGGCGAGCAGTACTTC	CASSLVTGGEQYF
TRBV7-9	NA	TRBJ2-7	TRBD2	TGTGCCAGCAGCGTGGGAGCGGGAGGGCGACTATGGGAGCAGTACTTC	CASSVGAGGRLWEQYF
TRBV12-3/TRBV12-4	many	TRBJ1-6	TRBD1	TGTGCCAGCAGCGGACAGGGGACCAATAATTCACCCCTCCACTTT	CASSGQGTNNSPLHF
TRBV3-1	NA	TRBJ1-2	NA	TGTGCCAGCAGCCGGGGGTTCTCTAACTATGGCTACACCTTC	CASSRGFSNYGYTF
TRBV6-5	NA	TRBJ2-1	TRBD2	TGTGCCACGGGAGGGGCGGGCAGGGAGCAGTTCTTC	CATGGAGREQFF
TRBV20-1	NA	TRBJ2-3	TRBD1	TGCAGTGCTAGTTTGGGGACAGGGGCAGATACGCAGTATTTT	CSASLGTGADTQYF
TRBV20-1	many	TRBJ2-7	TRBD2	TGCAGTGCTAGAGGGGGCGGGAGGTCCTACGAGCAGTACTTC	CSARGGGRSYEQYF
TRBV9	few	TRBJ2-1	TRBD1	TGTGCCAGCAGCTTTTCCGGGACAGGACTTACTGAGCAGTTCTTC	CASSFSGTGLTEQFF
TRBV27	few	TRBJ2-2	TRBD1	TGTGCCAGCAATCCGGGACAGGGGGCGTCCGGGGAGCTGTTTTTT	CASNPGQGASGELFF
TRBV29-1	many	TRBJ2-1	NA	TGCAGCGTTGAAGAAATGACCCTCCGGGATGGGGAGCAGTTCTTC	CSVEEMTLRDGEQFF
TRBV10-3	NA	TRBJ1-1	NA	TGTGCCATCAAGGAGGAGGGTATGAACACTGAAGCTTTCTTT	CAIKEEGMNTEAFF
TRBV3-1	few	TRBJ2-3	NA	TGTGCCAGCAGCGACAACATACGCACAGATACGCAGTATTTT	CASSDNIRTDTQYF
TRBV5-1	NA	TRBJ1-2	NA	TGCGCCAGCAGCTTGGTGGGGAGCTATGGCTACACCTTC	CASSLVGSYGYTF
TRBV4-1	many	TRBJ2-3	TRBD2	TGCGCCAGCAGCCAAGATCTTTCTTTTCTCGGGCTAGCGGGAGGGCCTAGCACAGATACGCAGTATTTT	CASSQDLSFLGLAGGPSTDTQYF
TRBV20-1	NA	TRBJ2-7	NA	TGCAGTGCTAGAGAATCGGGGATCGGAGAGCAGTACTTC	CSARESGIGEQYF
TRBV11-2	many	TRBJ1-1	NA	TGTGCCAGCAGCTTACTCCGGGGGGCTGCTGAAGCTTTCTTT	CASSLLRGAAEAFF
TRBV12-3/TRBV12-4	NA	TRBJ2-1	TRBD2	TGTGCCTTCAGTTTAGCCCCCCTAGCGGGATACTACAATGAGCAGTTCTTC	CAFSLAPLAGYYNEQFF
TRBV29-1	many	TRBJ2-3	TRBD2	TGCAGCGTTGAAGATCCCCGGACTAGCGGGGGATCAGATACGCAGTATTTT	CSVEDPRTSGGSDTQYF
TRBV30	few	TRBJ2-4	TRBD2	TGTGCCTGGGCTAGCGGAAATCTAGCCAAAAACATTCAGTACTTC	CAWASGNLAKNIQYF
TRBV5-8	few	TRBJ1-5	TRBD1	TGTGCCAGCAGCCGGGACAGCTATCAGCCCCAGCATTTT	CASSRDSYQPQHF
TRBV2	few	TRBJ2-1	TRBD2	TGTGCCAGCAGTGAATTCGGACCTAGCGGGAGTTACAATGAGCAGTTCTTC	CASSEFGPSGSYNEQFF